This entry lists 21 T cell receptor beta chains sequenced from one sample in a study of OX40 agonist ivuxolimab in advanced cancers. Measured with immunoSEQ multiplex PCR; TCRdb has only the in-frame clones, and not every one. The sample has about 37,000 clones; approximately 90% are singletons. The source material was CD4+ or CD8+ T cells sorted from blood, sampled in a trial of the OX40 agonist ivuxolimab. All receptors come from an adult with an advanced solid tumor such as melanoma, head and neck, liver or kidney cancer.

The V call is TRBV4-3, the J call TRBJ1-6, with a possible D match to TRBD1 (5 bases). CDR1 is LGHNA, CDR2 YSLEER, per germline. V was cut by 0 bases and J by 6 bases, with 15 bases left in between. The CDR3 runs to 17 residues. This chain's CDR3 is CASSQEPGQGGNSPLHF. The CDR3 region has the DNA TGCGCCAGCAGCCAAGAGCCGGGCCAGGGCGGTAATTCACCCCTCCACTTT.

The V call is TRBV10-3, the J call TRBJ2-4, with TRBD2 matching 9 bases. The CDR3 loop spans 16 amino acids. V was pared by 3 bases and J by 3 bases, with 6 bases of the junction left unmatched. Looked up from germline, CDR1 is ENHRY and CDR2 is SYGVKD. The CDR3 sequence: CAISDFAGGDKNIQYF. The CDR3 coding sequence is TGTGCCATCAGTGATTTTGCGGGAGGGGACAAAAACATTCAGTACTTC.

Comments on this clone: Other DNA sequences in this specimen translate into the identical CDR3. The chain employs TRBV29-1 and TRBJ1-3; a weak D match, TRBD1 (5 bases). V lost 7 bases and J 4 bases, leaving 20 bases between the germline ends. Germline V gene data show CDR1 as SQVTM and CDR2 as ANQGSEA. The CDR3 length is 15 residues. In DNA form, the CDR3 reads TGCAGCGCGTATCTCGGGACCTTCGCCGGAAACACCATATATTTT. Its protein product is CSAYLGTFAGNTIYF.

V usage is TRBV27 and J usage is TRBJ2-1, with no clear D. CDR3 size: 17 residues. Trimming cost V 5 bases and J 2 bases, with 19 bases left between them. Germline assignment: CDR1 MNHEY and CDR2 SMNVEV (reference sequence). CDR3 bases: TGTGCCAGCAGTCCCCGCATCATTGCGGCGCCCTACAATGAGCAGTTCTTC. This codes for CASSPRIIAAPYNEQFF.

The rearrangement links TRBV16 to TRBJ1-5, with 7 nucleotides matching TRBD1. Looked up from germline, CDR1 is KGHSY and CDR2 is FQNENV. V trimming: 4 bases; J trimming: 7 bases; junction bases outside the gene matches: 10. This CDR3 region has 15 residues. For the CDR3, the DNA is TGTGCCAGCAGCCTCGGGTTAGGGGGCGACCAGCCCCAGCATTTT. It specifies CASSLGLGGDQPQHF.

This chain connects TRBV13 to TRBJ2-3, with D unclear. The CDR3 sequence is 11 residues long. From germline, CDR1 is PRHDT and CDR2 FYEKMQ (reference sequence). V was pared by 5 bases and J by 5 bases, with 5 bases between. The CDR3 spells CASSPGDTQYF. The CDR3 DNA reads TGTGCCAGCAGCCCCGGAGATACGCAGTATTTT. The entire variable domain, with the rest obtained from reference TRBV13 and TRBJ2-3, is as follows: AAGVIQSPRHLIKEKRETATLKCYPIPRHDTVYWYQQGPGQDPQFLISFYEKMQSDKGSIPDRFSAQQFSDYHSELNMSSLELGDSALYFCASSPGDTQYFGPGTRLTVL.

The table lists this clone with a count of one. A junction end diverges from the germline sequence, so it may reflect a read error. V and J are TRBV11-1 and TRBJ2-7; no definite D call. The germline gives CDR1 SGHAT, CDR2 FQDESV (reference sequence). The CDR3 length is 13 residues. The CDR3 spells CASSSNSHYERYF. The CDR3 DNA reads as TGTGCCAGCAGCTCGAACAGCCACTACGAGCGGTACTTC.

The chain uses TRBV19 and TRBJ1-4; TRBD1 might be the D (6 bases). The CDR3 consists of 15 residues. Between the trimmed V and J ends, which lost 5 bases and 6 bases, there was a span of 16 bases. Germline CDR1 reads LNHDA; CDR2 reads SQIVND (reference sequence). DNA of the CDR3: TGTGCCAGTAGTCACCTACAGGGAGGGGATGAAAAACTGTTTTTT. Translating it yields CASSHLQGGDEKLFF.

The J gene is TRBJ2-5, the V gene TRBV27; TRBD1 matches at 10 bases. The DNA end favors TRBJ2-7, so the J call may be wrong. Germline CDR1 is MNHEY and CDR2 is SMNVEV (reference sequence). This CDR3 is built from 15 residues. DNA for the CDR3: TGTGCCAGCAGTTTGACAGGGGGCGGAACCTACGAGCAGTACTTC. Its translation: CASSLTGGGTYEQYF.

The CDR3 DNA sequence: TGTGCCAGTAGGGGCGGGACTTCCTACAATGAGCAGTTCTTC. It yields the protein CASRGGTSYNEQFF. This sequence joins TRBV19 and TRBJ2-1; D perhaps matches TRBD2 (6 bases). The CDR3 covers 14 residues. In germline, CDR1 is LNHDA, CDR2 SQIVND (reference sequence). V was shortened by 6 bases and J by 1 base, with 10 bases between the two germline ends.

This clone was detected many times. The J gene is TRBJ2-7, the V gene TRBV14; TRBD1 matches 9 bases. V lost 4 bases to trimming and J lost 1 base; unmatched junction nucleotides: 2. Looked up from germline, CDR1 is SGHDN and CDR2 is FVKESK. The CDR3 covers 14 residues. As DNA, the CDR3 is TGTGCCAGCAGCCCGGGACAGGGATCCTACGAGCAGTACTTC. Its protein product is CASSPGQGSYEQYF.

V usage is TRBV27 and J usage is TRBJ2-7; TRBD2 agrees at 12 bases. Trimming at V came to 6 bases and at J to 7 bases, leaving 7 bases not matched to a gene. This CDR3 is built from 14 residues. The germline gives CDR1 MNHEY, CDR2 SMNVEV (reference sequence). CDR3 coding DNA: TGTGCCAGCAGCCAACTAGCGGGAGGATTGGAGCAGTACTTC. It yields the protein CASSQLAGGLEQYF.

V usage is TRBV28 and J usage is TRBJ2-2, with 7 bases identical to TRBD1. This CDR3 spans 16 amino acids. Germline CDR1 and CDR2: MDHEN and SYDVKM. The junction had 11 bases not matched to a gene; V was cut back by 5 bases and J by 5 bases. The CDR3: CASSSGWDSSTGELFF. The DNA for the CDR3 is TGTGCCAGCAGTAGTGGGTGGGACAGTTCGACCGGGGAGCTGTTTTTT.

This rearrangement joins TRBV7-9 to TRBJ2-7, with 8 bases fitting TRBD1. The CDR3 runs to 14 residues. Germline V gene data show CDR1 as SEHNR and CDR2 as FQNEAQ (reference sequence). The ends lost 1 base at V and 3 bases at J; junction bases unmatched: 2. The CDR3: CASSLVGTGYEQYF. The DNA of the CDR3 is TGTGCCAGCAGCTTAGTTGGGACAGGCTACGAGCAGTACTTC.

The chain uses TRBV28 and TRBJ1-5, with D hard to call. The V gene lost 2 bases and the J gene lost 0 bases, with 11 bases spanning the gap. The CDR3 consists of 16 residues. Germline V CDR1 and CDR2: MDHEN, SYDVKM. The CDR3 reads CASSLSGFYSNQPQHF. As DNA, the CDR3 is TGTGCCAGCAGTTTAAGTGGTTTTTATAGCAATCAGCCCCAGCATTTT.

J is TRBJ2-7 and V is TRBV7-2; 11 bases map to TRBD2. This CDR3 is 16 amino acids long. Germline loops: CDR1 SGHTA, CDR2 FQGNSA. Germline trimming cut 2 bases from V and 5 bases from J; bases unmatched to any gene: 8. The CDR3 loop is CASSLIAGGRIHEQYF. In nucleotides, the CDR3 is TGTGCCAGCAGCTTAATAGCGGGAGGGCGTATCCACGAGCAGTACTTC. Filled out from reference TRBV7-2 and TRBJ2-7, the complete variable domain reads GAGVSQSPSNKVTEKGKDVELRCDPISGHTALYWYRQSLGQGLEFLIYFQGNSAPDKSGLPSDRFSAERTGGSVSTLTIQRTQQEDSAVYLCASSLIAGGRIHEQYFGPGTRLTVT.

Notes on this clone: This sequence is one base from a far larger clone and is likely a read error. Other DNA sequences of this sample code for an identical CDR3. The CDR3 DNA reads TGTGCCAGCAGCCAAGATCCACCCTCAACTAGCGGCTACGAGCAGTACTTC. It encodes CASSQDPPSTSGYEQYF. The chain has TRBV5-4 and TRBJ2-7; 8 nucleotides align to TRBD2. CDR3 length equals 17 residues. Germline CDR1 and CDR2: SGHNT and YYREEE (reference sequence). Losses at the gene ends were 4 bases for V and 3 bases for J; bases not matched to a gene: 15. The full variable domain, with the rest looked up from reference TRBV5-4 and TRBJ2-7, is ETGVTQSPTHLIKTRGQQVTLRCSSQSGHNTVSWYQQALGQGPQFIFQYYREEENGRGNFPPRFSGLQFPNYSSELNVNALELDDSALYLCASSQDPPSTSGYEQYFGPGTRLTVT.

The V call is TRBV5-6, the J call TRBJ2-5; TRBD2 agrees at 13 bases. The CDR3 spans 16 residues. The junction had 11 bases not matched to a gene; V was cut back by 4 bases and J by 8 bases. Germline V CDR1 and CDR2: SGHDT, YYEEEE. The CDR3 coding sequence is TGTGCCAGCAGCGGGGGACTAGCGGGAACTAGGGACACCCAGTACTTC. This sequence encodes CASSGGLAGTRDTQYF.

This clone was detected only once. The chain combines TRBV28 with TRBJ2-3; no firm D call. CDR1 and CDR2 from the germline V gene are MDHEN and SYDVKM. Trimming cost V 3 bases and J 1 base, with 11 bases left between them. The CDR3 is made up of 15 amino acids. The CDR3 is CASSLVEWGTDTQYF. The CDR3 region has the DNA TGTGCCAGCAGTTTGGTGGAATGGGGCACAGATACGCAGTATTTT.

The chain carries TRBV7-2 and TRBJ2-1, with D perhaps TRBD1 (6 bases). V was pared by 3 bases and J by 7 bases, with 16 bases between. The germline CDR1 and CDR2 sequences are SGHTA and FQGNSA. The CDR3 is 15 amino acids. The CDR3, as DNA: TGTGCCAGCAGCTTTGTGTCGGCAGGGGCAAATGAGCAGTTCTTC. Protein product: CASSFVSAGANEQFF.

The rearrangement joins TRBV7-2 to TRBJ2-2; 9 nucleotides line up with TRBD1. V gave up 5 bases and J gave up 4 bases; unmatched junction bases: 14. CDR3 size: 18 residues. Germline lookup yields CDR1 SGHTA and CDR2 FQGNSA. The CDR3 DNA sequence: TGTGCCAGCAGCATCGGACAGGGGCCCCTTTTGGGCACCGGGGAGCTGTTTTTT. Translated: CASSIGQGPLLGTGELFF.